Reported below is one T cell receptor (beta chain). Its antigen is not known. The primer mix had 60 Vbeta and 13 Jbeta primers. The table came from immunoSEQ multiplex PCR; TCRdb's copy has only in-frame clones and leaves some out. The table gives about 140,000 clones; the top ten clones make up about 2% of it. This entry is derived from a study of cytomegalovirus exposure and HLA in healthy donors. Study-wide context: From 150 million to 200 million T cells, an earlier analysis saw around 120 million unique TCR beta sequences.

The CDR3 runs to 19 residues. The V gene end was trimmed by 5 bases and the J gene end by 5 bases; junction bases not matched to a gene: 13. Germline values: CDR1 KGHSH, CDR2 LQKENI. Overall study findings and caveats: Most TCR sequences were uncommon, yet certain public TCRs appeared in many donors.

The sample taken for sequencing was PBMCs. The TCR originated in a young woman in good health and CMV-seronegative. The gene calls are TRBV18 and TRBJ2-1; 15 bases agree with TRBD2. The CDR3 here is CASSSTAGTSGRSNNEQFF. CDR3 bases: TGTGCCAGCTCATCTACCGCCGGGACTAGCGGGAGGTCAAACAATGAGCAGTTCTTC.